This TCR beta chain was documented in a study of blood T cells in healthy people across ages. This CDR3 has 15 amino acids. Trimming cost V 6 bases and J 3 bases; bases outside gene matches: 10. CDR1 is SGHAT, CDR2 FQNNGV, per germline. General study results and limits: A greater number of naive CD4+ cells and higher diversity distinguished long-lived donors from aged donors. It was held that diversity estimates obtained from one million T cells represented underestimates.

This clonotype was picked up a small number of times. Its matching antigen is unknown. The people who gave samples were healthy Caucasians from Russia, aged roughly 6 to 90. Primed by a sample-barcoded 5' primer and a J-beta primer mix, a second PCR proceeded for about 6 to 12 cycles. Each CDR3 protein is one row after TCRdb ran MiXCR on the 5' RACE reads. This sample has 1.5 million to 2 million distinct CDR3 sequences; approximately 30% occur once, and the top ten carry 7.7%. The source of this sequence is a woman aged 25-40 years in good health. Sequenced sample: blood. This chain joins TRBV11-2 and TRBJ2-7; 8 bases are a match to TRBD1. The CDR3 nucleotides are TGTGCCAGCAGTTCCATACAGGGGGAGTACTACGAGCAGTACTTC. It codes for CASSSIQGEYYEQYF.